The TCR beta chain under discussion was sequenced for a study of T cells in Graves' hyperthyroidism and ophthalmopathy. General study points: Most expanded thyroid clonotypes above 0.001 also appeared in blood.

Per germline, CDR1 LGHNA and CDR2 YSLEER. V was trimmed by 4 bases and J by 8 bases, leaving 11 bases between them. The CDR3 has 13 amino acids. The TCR beta CDR3 regions underwent amplification using RNA transcripts as the source. HTBI primers were the set used in a first-round RT-PCR of the TCR CDR3. TCRdb redid the calling of the multiplex PCR reads with MiXCR, one entry per CDR3 protein. Altogether roughly 600,000 distinct CDR3 sequences are present, approximately 14% being singletons, with the ten largest covering about 12%. Ophthalmopathy patients all had a Clinical Activity Score of at least 3, a NOSPECS grade of at least 4 and disease under 3 months old. Lactation, pregnancy, other autoimmune disease or uncontrolled infection excluded patients. This clonotype was picked up many times. The antigen is not known.

The TCR originated in a woman between 45 and 60 years old with Graves' ophthalmopathy. This chain uses TRBV4-3 with TRBJ2-2; D gene uncertain. Sequencing used blood. CDR3 protein: CASSPTPAGELFF. Written as DNA, the CDR3 is TGCGCCAGCAGCCCCACCCCCGCTGGGGAGCTGTTTTTT.